These 31 T cell receptor beta chains came from one sample sequenced in a study of blood T cell repertoires in COVID-19. Method: immunoSEQ multiplex PCR; TCRdb's copy keeps in-frame clones and lacks some. The table records approximately 330,000 clones, about 91% of them present only once. The sample was peripheral blood. These receptors were taken from a man in his thirties or forties with COVID-19, enrolled during active disease.

The V and J genes are TRBV19 and TRBJ2-1; tentatively, D is TRBD2 (6 bases). V shed 6 bases and J shed 5 bases, with 11 bases lying between them. The CDR3 has 13 amino acids. Looked up from germline, CDR1 is LNHDA and CDR2 is SQIVND (reference sequence). This CDR3 reads CASRGDWNNEQFF. The CDR3 DNA reads TGTGCCAGTAGAGGGGACTGGAACAATGAGCAGTTCTTC.

The chain has TRBV7-2 and TRBJ2-1; 8 nucleotides agree with TRBD1. With V trimmed by 3 bases and J by 7 bases, 8 bases remained unmatched. The CDR3 extends over 15 amino acids. CDR1 is SGHTA and CDR2 is FQGNSA in the germline V gene. CDR3: CASSLDRANGNEQFF. CDR3 coding DNA: TGTGCCAGCAGCTTGGACAGGGCGAACGGGAATGAGCAGTTCTTC.

CDR3 sequence: CASSPLRNTEAFF. The CDR3 DNA sequence: TGTGCCAGCAGCCCTTTGCGGAACACTGAAGCTTTCTTT. V usage is TRBV11-2 and J usage is TRBJ1-1, with D unclear. The V gene lost 5 bases and the J gene lost 1 base, with 8 bases spanning the gap. The CDR3 spans 13 residues. Germline-derived CDR1 and CDR2 are SGHAT and FQNNGV.

The chain carries TRBV27 and TRBJ2-1; 8 bases are shared with TRBD2. Germline V gene lookup returns CDR1 MNHEY and CDR2 SMNVEV (reference sequence). CDR3 length: 14 residues. The V gene end was trimmed by 5 bases and the J gene end by 7 bases; junction bases not matched to a gene: 7. The CDR3 loop is CASSKGTRANEQFF. The CDR3 nucleotides read TGTGCCAGCAGTAAAGGGACTAGGGCTAATGAGCAGTTCTTC.

The V and J genes are TRBV30 and TRBJ1-4; no definite D call. Germline loops: CDR1 GTSNPN, CDR2 SVGIG (reference sequence). V was pared by 0 bases and J by 7 bases, with 15 bases between. This CDR3 is 15 amino acids long. The CDR3 DNA is TGTGCCTGGAGTGTACGAGCCGGTAGGAGTGAAAAACTGTTTTTT. Translation: CAWSVRAGRSEKLFF.

The rearrangement uses TRBV19 and TRBJ1-5; D is unclear. V was trimmed by 4 bases and J by 4 bases, leaving 11 bases between them. The CDR3 consists of 14 residues. The germline V gene has CDR1 LNHDA and CDR2 SQIVND (reference sequence). The CDR3 DNA is TGTGCCAGTAGTAGAAGAAGCGGAAATCAGCCCCAGCATTTT. Translation: CASSRRSGNQPQHF.

In this sample, this clone turned up a few times. The rearrangement uses TRBV4-3 and TRBJ2-2, with TRBD2 matching 8 bases. Trimming cost V 0 bases and J 0 bases; bases outside gene matches: 15. There are 21 residues in the CDR3. Germline V CDR1 and CDR2: LGHNA, YSLEER. This CDR3 is CASSQDPPSYAGGTNTGELFF. The CDR3 DNA is TGCGCCAGCAGCCAAGATCCTCCTAGTTACGCGGGAGGAACGAACACCGGGGAGCTGTTTTTT.

The V call is TRBV5-1, the J call TRBJ2-3, with 13 bases matching TRBD2. The germline gives CDR1 SGHRS, CDR2 YFSETQ. Trimming cost V 4 bases and J 7 bases; bases outside gene matches: 12. The CDR3 runs 17 residues. CDR3 amino acids: CASSPGTSGAVWNTQYF. The CDR3 DNA follows: TGCGCCAGCAGCCCGGGGACTAGCGGGGCGGTTTGGAATACGCAGTATTTT.

This clone came up once. The chain employs TRBV7-3 and TRBJ2-5; 7 bases map to TRBD1. CDR1 is SGHTA and CDR2 is FQGTGA in the germline V gene. The V gene end was trimmed by 5 bases and the J gene end by 4 bases; junction bases not matched to a gene: 4. CDR3 length: 13 amino acids. The CDR3 coding sequence is TGTGCCAGCAGCCGCCGGGACAGAGAGACCCAGTACTTC. Its protein product is CASSRRDRETQYF.

The V gene is TRBV7-2, the J gene TRBJ1-3, with no clear D. Germline V gene data show CDR1 as SGHTA and CDR2 as FQGNSA. There are 14 residues in the CDR3. V lost 1 base, J lost 4 bases, and 8 bases lay in between. The CDR3 DNA follows: TGTGCCAGCAGCTTAGACGGGGTAGGAAACACCATATATTTT. It encodes CASSLDGVGNTIYF.

The chain has TRBV11-2 and TRBJ2-1, with 14 nucleotides matching TRBD2. The CDR3 runs to 15 residues. Trimming removed 5 bases from V and 5 bases from J; junction bases left unmatched: 2. The V gene's germline CDR1 is SGHAT and CDR2 FQNNGV. CDR3 region: CASSPGLAGDNEQFF. The DNA of the CDR3 is TGTGCCAGCAGCCCGGGACTAGCGGGAGACAATGAGCAGTTCTTC.

A remark on this clone: At one end, the junction sequence differs from germline, possibly due to a read error. The V call is TRBV27, the J call TRBJ2-1; the match to TRBD1 covers 7 bases. There are 13 residues in the CDR3. Germline V gene data show CDR1 as MNHEY and CDR2 as SMNVEV (reference sequence). In nucleotides, the CDR3 is TGTGCCAGCTATAGCCATTTAGACAGGGCGGGTGTCTTC. Protein: CASYSHLDRAGVF.

This clone showed up just a few times. The V call is TRBV7-9, the J call TRBJ1-2; 9 bases agree with TRBD1. The germline V gene encodes CDR1 SEHNR and CDR2 FQNEAQ (reference sequence). Trimming cost V 2 bases and J 8 bases; bases outside gene matches: 6. The CDR3 spans 14 residues. CDR3 amino acids: CASSLTQGAGGYTF. The DNA for the CDR3 is TGTGCCAGCAGCTTAACACAGGGGGCTGGAGGCTACACCTTC. The full variable domain, in which reference TRBV7-9 and TRBJ1-2 provide the parts outside the CDR3, is DTGVSQNPRHKITKRGQNVTFRCDPISEHNRLYWYRQTLGQGPEFLTYFQNEAQLEKSRLLSDRFSAERPKGSFSTLEIQRTEQGDSAMYLCASSLTQGAGGYTFGSGTRLTVV.

This chain joins TRBV15 and TRBJ2-3; perhaps TRBD2 as D (5 bases). Germline CDR1 and CDR2: LNHNV and YYDKDF (reference sequence). This CDR3 spans 15 amino acids. V lost 8 bases to trimming and J lost 0 bases, with 15 bases between them. The CDR3 loop is CATSQSGESTDTQYF. CDR3 in DNA: TGTGCCACCTCCCAGTCCGGGGAGAGCACAGATACGCAGTATTTT.

The V and J genes are TRBV19 and TRBJ1-3; D gene uncertain. V gave up 3 bases and J gave up 0 bases, with 9 bases separating them. The CDR3 runs to 15 residues. Per the germline V gene, CDR1 is LNHDA and CDR2 is SQIVND (reference sequence). The CDR3 DNA is TGTGCCAGTAGTATGAGAGTGAACTCTGGAAACACCATATATTTT. Residues: CASSMRVNSGNTIYF.

This clone showed up just once. V and J are TRBV15 and TRBJ2-3; TRBD1 aligns across 8 bases. This CDR3 is built from 16 residues. CDR1 LNHNV and CDR2 YYDKDF come from the germline V gene (reference sequence). V was pared by 0 bases and J by 7 bases, with 9 bases of the junction left unmatched. This CDR3 is CATSRDQGAAGYTQYF. CDR3 coding DNA: TGTGCCACCAGCAGAGATCAGGGGGCCGCCGGGTATACGCAGTATTTT.

The chain recombines TRBV7-9 with TRBJ2-6; a weak D match, TRBD2 (6 bases). The CDR3 has 19 residues. Germline values: CDR1 SEHNR, CDR2 FQNEAQ (reference sequence). V was trimmed by 0 bases and J by 0 bases, leaving 15 bases between them. CDR3 loop: CASSLALGGVSSGANVLTF. The CDR3 region has the DNA TGTGCCAGCAGCTTAGCCCTCGGAGGGGTAAGCTCTGGGGCCAACGTCCTGACTTTC. Full variable domain (outside the CDR3, taken from reference TRBV7-9 and TRBJ2-6): DTGVSQNPRHKITKRGQNVTFRCDPISEHNRLYWYRQTLGQGPEFLTYFQNEAQLEKSRLLSDRFSAERPKGSFSTLEIQRTEQGDSAMYLCASSLALGGVSSGANVLTFGAGSRLTVL.

The chain carries TRBV4-2 and TRBJ2-7, with TRBD2 matching over 9 bases. CDR1 LGHNA and CDR2 YNFKEQ come from the germline V gene. The V segment lost 6 bases and the J segment 3 bases; nucleotides outside the gene matches: 6. This CDR3 is 14 amino acids long. The CDR3 DNA reads as TGTGCCAGCAGATCTAGCGGGACAAGCTACGAGCAGTACTTC. Translating gives CASRSSGTSYEQYF.

The J gene is TRBJ2-1, the V gene TRBV9, with 10 bases that match TRBD2. V shed 1 base, J shed 8 bases, and the junction held 6 bases outside the gene matches. The V gene's germline CDR1 is SGDLS and CDR2 YYNGEE. The CDR3 sequence is 15 residues long. CDR3 sequence reads: CASSVSGRAADEQFF. The CDR3 DNA follows: TGTGCCAGCAGCGTAAGCGGGAGGGCCGCGGATGAGCAGTTCTTC.

The CDR3 sequence is CAIRAGDNTDTQYF. CDR3 nucleotides: TGTGCCATTCGAGCGGGGGACAACACAGATACGCAGTATTTT. The chain uses TRBV10-3 and TRBJ2-3; TRBD2 matches 8 bases. The CDR3 has 14 amino acids. With V trimmed by 9 bases and J by 2 bases, 7 bases remained unmatched. From germline, CDR1 is ENHRY and CDR2 SYGVKD.

Note on this clone: The same CDR3 can be traced to other DNA sequences in this sample. DNA of the CDR3: TGTGCCAGCTCACCACCCAGTCGACTAGCGGGGGGCCACGAGCAGTACTTC. This codes for CASSPPSRLAGGHEQYF. The V and J genes are TRBV18 and TRBJ2-7; 13 nucleotides line up with TRBD2. V lost 0 bases, J lost 5 bases, and 7 bases stayed unmatched. This CDR3 has 17 residues. In germline, CDR1 is KGHSH, CDR2 LQKENI.

The genes are TRBV20-1 and TRBJ2-5; 9 bases fit TRBD2. The CDR3 is 12 residues long. V gave up 3 bases and J gave up 7 bases; unmatched junction bases: 3. Per the germline V gene, CDR1 is DFQATT and CDR2 is SNEGSKA (reference sequence). The chain's CDR3 is CSASSREGTQYF. In DNA, the CDR3 is TGCAGTGCTAGTTCGCGGGAGGGGACCCAGTACTTC.

CDR3 sequence (DNA): TGCGCCAGCAAGCCTAATTCACAGGGTATCGGTGAAAAACTGTTTTTT. Translated, it gives CASKPNSQGIGEKLFF. The chain couples TRBV5-1 to TRBJ1-4, with D maybe TRBD1 (6 bases). Trimming shortened V by 6 bases and J by 7 bases, and 22 bases separated the two germline ends. Germline V gene data show CDR1 as SGHRS and CDR2 as YFSETQ. The CDR3 consists of 16 residues.

CDR3 region: CASSIGTGGKPNIQYF. DNA of the CDR3: TGTGCCAGTAGTATCGGAACAGGGGGGAAACCAAACATTCAGTACTTC. V is TRBV19 and J is TRBJ2-4; 8 nucleotides agree with TRBD1. This CDR3 is 16 amino acids long. Losses at the gene ends were 3 bases for V and 6 bases for J; bases not matched to a gene: 10. CDR1 and CDR2 from the germline V gene are LNHDA and SQIVND (reference sequence).

V is TRBV28 and J is TRBJ2-7, with 8 bases aligning to TRBD1. Germline CDR1 MDHEN, CDR2 SYDVKM. This CDR3 has 14 amino acids. After removal of 5 bases from V and 4 bases from J, the junction contained 7 bases not matched to a gene. Here the CDR3 DNA reads TGTGCCAGCAGTAACCCGGGACAGGTATACGAGCAGTACTTC. It is translated as CASSNPGQVYEQYF.

The chain employs TRBV27 and TRBJ2-7, with D possibly being TRBD2 (6 bases). The CDR3 is made up of 11 amino acids. CDR1 is MNHEY, CDR2 SMNVEV, per germline (reference sequence). Trimming cost V 7 bases and J 6 bases, with 10 bases left between them. This CDR3 is CASTFGGEQYF. DNA for the CDR3: TGTGCCAGCACCTTCGGGGGCGAGCAGTACTTC.

The rearrangement links TRBV21-1 to TRBJ2-7; the D segment call TRBD1 is taken from the table without a DNA check. TRBV21-1 is annotated as a pseudogene. The CDR3 has 16 residues. In DNA, the CDR3 is TGTGCCAGCAGCAATGGGGTAGAGGACAGGGACCACGAGCAGTACTTC. Amino acids: CASSNGVEDRDHEQYF.

The V gene is TRBV9, the J gene TRBJ2-3; D perhaps matches TRBD1 (5 bases). This CDR3 has 14 residues. Germline V lookup: CDR1 SGDLS, CDR2 YYNGEE. V lost 0 bases, J lost 6 bases, and 11 bases lay in between. DNA for the CDR3: TGTGCCAGCAGCGTAGCCCCGACAGCTGATACGCAGTATTTT. Its protein product is CASSVAPTADTQYF.

This chain uses TRBV11-1 with TRBJ2-2; no firm D call. V shed 0 bases and J shed 4 bases, with 9 bases lying between them. Germline CDR1 reads SGHAT; CDR2 reads FQDESV (reference sequence). This CDR3 is built from 15 residues. As DNA, the CDR3 is TGTGCCAGCAGCTTAGCCTCGGCAGGCACCGGGGAGCTGTTTTTT. Translation gives CASSLASAGTGELFF.

This chain links TRBV11-2 with TRBJ2-7; tentative D call: TRBD2 (6 bases). Germline-derived CDR1 and CDR2 are SGHAT and FQNNGV. The V end lost 3 bases, the J end lost 1 base, and 13 bases lay between the germline ends. The CDR3 length is 15 residues. CDR3 residues: CASSFFPGRSYEQYF. The CDR3 DNA follows: TGTGCCAGCAGCTTTTTTCCAGGGAGGTCCTACGAGCAGTACTTC. Together with reference TRBV11-2 and TRBJ2-7, the CDR3 gives the full variable domain: EAGVAQSPRYKIIEKRQSVAFWCNPISGHATLYWYQQILGQGPKLLIQFQNNGVVDDSQLPKDRFSAERLKGVDSTLKIQPAKLEDSAVYLCASSFFPGRSYEQYFGPGTRLTVT.

The table lists this clone with a count of one. V and J are TRBV18 and TRBJ2-2; possible D gene TRBD2, 6 bases. There are 14 residues in the CDR3. Looked up from germline, CDR1 is KGHSH and CDR2 is LQKENI. The V and J ends lost 0 bases and 4 bases respectively, with 6 bases between them. The CDR3 spells CASSPPGGTGELFF. The CDR3 DNA reads as TGTGCCAGCTCACCACCGGGGGGCACCGGGGAGCTGTTTTTT.